Sequencing of this T cell receptor beta chain was carried out in a study of PD-L1 blockade in urothelial cancer. Some clones are missing from TCRdb's copy, which holds only in-frame ones; the method was immunoSEQ multiplex PCR. Among 20,000 to 25,000 clones listed, 80% to 85% were seen once. Germline V gene lookup returns CDR1 SNHLY and CDR2 FYNNEI. The CDR3 extends over 13 amino acids. Trimming removed 8 bases from V and 9 bases from J; junction bases left unmatched: 3. Sequencing was performed on PBMCs, taken around atezolizumab (anti-PD-L1) treatment. The chain couples TRBV2 to TRBJ2-1; 14 bases are a match to TRBD2. The sequence came from a man aged 70 or older with urothelial cancer. This chain's CDR3 is CASSGLAGGEQFF. CDR3 DNA sequence: TGTGCCAGCTCTGGACTAGCGGGAGGTGAGCAGTTCTTC.